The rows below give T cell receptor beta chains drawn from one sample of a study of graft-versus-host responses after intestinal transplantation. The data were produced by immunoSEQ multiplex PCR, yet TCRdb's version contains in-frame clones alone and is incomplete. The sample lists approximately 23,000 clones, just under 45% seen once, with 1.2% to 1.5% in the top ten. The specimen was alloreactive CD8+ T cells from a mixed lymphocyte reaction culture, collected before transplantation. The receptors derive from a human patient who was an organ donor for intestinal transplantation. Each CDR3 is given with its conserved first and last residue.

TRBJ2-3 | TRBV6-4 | CASSDGTSGGADTQYF
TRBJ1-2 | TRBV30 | CAWSVPAKGYTF
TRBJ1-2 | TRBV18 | CASSPRTGGRGYTF
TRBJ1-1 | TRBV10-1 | CASSESDREYPNTEAFF
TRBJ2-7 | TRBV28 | CASVTPGGTEQYF
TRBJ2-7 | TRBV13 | CASSWGLARYEQYF
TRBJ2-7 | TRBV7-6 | CASSLDARVYEQYF
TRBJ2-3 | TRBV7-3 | CASSLGPGTADTQYF
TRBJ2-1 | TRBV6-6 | CAGGLYNEQFF
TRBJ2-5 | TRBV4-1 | CASSQLAGVGETQYF